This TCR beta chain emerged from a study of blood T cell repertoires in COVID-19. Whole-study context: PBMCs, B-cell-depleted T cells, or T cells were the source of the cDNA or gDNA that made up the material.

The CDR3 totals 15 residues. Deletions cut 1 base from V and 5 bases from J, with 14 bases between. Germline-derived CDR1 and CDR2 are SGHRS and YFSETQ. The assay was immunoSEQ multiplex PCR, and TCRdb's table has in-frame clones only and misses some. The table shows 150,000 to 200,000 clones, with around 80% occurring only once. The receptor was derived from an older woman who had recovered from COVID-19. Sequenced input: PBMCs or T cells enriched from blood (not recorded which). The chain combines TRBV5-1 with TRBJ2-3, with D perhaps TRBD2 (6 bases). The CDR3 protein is CASSLMTGEEDTQYF. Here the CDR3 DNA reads TGCGCCAGCAGCTTGATGACGGGGGAGGAAGATACGCAGTATTTT. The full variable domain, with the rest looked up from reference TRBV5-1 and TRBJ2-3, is KAGVTQTPRYLIKTRGQQVTLSCSPISGHRSVSWYQQTPGQGLQFLFEYFSETQRNKGNFPGRFSGRQFSNSRSEMNVSTLELGDSALYLCASSLMTGEEDTQYFGPGTRLTVL.